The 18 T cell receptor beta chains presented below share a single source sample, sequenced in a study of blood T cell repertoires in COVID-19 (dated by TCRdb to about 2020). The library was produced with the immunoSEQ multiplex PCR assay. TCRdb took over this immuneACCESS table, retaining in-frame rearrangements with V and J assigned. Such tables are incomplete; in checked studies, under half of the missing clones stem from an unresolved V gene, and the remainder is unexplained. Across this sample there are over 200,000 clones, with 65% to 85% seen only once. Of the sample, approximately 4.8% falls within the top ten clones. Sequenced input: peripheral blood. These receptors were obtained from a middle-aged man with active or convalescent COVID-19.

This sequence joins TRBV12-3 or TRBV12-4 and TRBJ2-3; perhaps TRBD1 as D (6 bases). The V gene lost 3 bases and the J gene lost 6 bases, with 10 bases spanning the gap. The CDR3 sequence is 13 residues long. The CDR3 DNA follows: TGTGCCAGCAGTTTGAATCAGGGGGATACGCAGTATTTT. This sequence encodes CASSLNQGDTQYF.

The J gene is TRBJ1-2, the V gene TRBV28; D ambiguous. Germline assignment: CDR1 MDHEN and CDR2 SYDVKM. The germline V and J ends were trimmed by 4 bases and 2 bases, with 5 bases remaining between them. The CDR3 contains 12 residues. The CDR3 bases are TGTGCCAGCAGTTATCAGAACTATGGCTACACCTTC. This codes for CASSYQNYGYTF.

The CDR3 loop reads CASSEGYSGNTIYF. In nucleotides, the CDR3 is TGTGCCAGCAGTGAAGGGTACAGTGGAAACACCATATATTTT. The rearrangement uses TRBV6-1 and TRBJ1-3; D uncertain. Trimming left V 1 base short and J 3 bases short, with 7 bases between. The CDR3 is 14 residues long. Germline V gene sequence: CDR1 MNHNS, CDR2 SASEGT.

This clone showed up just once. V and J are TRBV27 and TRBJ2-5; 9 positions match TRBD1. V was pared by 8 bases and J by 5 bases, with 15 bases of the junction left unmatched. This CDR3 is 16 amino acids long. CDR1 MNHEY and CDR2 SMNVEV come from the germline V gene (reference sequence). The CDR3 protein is CASSRPTGGIGETQYF. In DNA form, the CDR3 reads TGTGCCAGCTCCCGACCGACAGGGGGTATTGGTGAGACCCAGTACTTC.

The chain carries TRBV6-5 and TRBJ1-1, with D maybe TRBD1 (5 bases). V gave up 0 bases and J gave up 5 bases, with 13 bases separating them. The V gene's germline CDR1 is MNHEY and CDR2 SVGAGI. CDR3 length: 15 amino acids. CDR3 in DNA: TGTGCCAGCAGTTACTCGACGTCAGGGCTGACTGAAGCTTTCTTT. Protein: CASSYSTSGLTEAFF.

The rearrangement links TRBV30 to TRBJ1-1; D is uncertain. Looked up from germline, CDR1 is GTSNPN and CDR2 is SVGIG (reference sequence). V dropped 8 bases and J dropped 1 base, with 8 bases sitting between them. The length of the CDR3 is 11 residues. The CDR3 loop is CAHNRNTEAFF. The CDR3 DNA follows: TGTGCCCACAACCGGAACACTGAAGCTTTCTTT.

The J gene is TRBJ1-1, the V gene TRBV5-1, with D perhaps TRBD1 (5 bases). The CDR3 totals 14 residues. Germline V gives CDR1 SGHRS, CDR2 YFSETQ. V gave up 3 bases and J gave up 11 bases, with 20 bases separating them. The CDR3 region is CASSSGGVESLAFF. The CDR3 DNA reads TGCGCCAGCAGCTCCGGGGGAGTAGAATCCCTGGCTTTCTTT.

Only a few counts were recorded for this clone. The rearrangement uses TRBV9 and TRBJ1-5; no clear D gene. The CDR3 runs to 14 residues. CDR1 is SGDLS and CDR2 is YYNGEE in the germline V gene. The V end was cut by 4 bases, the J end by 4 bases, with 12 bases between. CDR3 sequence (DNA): TGTGCCAGCAGCCGAGAGACATCGAATCAGCCCCAGCATTTT. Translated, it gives CASSRETSNQPQHF.

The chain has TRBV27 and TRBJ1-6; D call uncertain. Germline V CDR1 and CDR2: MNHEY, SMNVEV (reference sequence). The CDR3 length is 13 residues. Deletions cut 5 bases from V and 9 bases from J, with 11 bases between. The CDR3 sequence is CASSIRQISPLHF. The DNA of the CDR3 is TGTGCCAGCAGTATTAGACAAATTTCACCCCTCCACTTT.

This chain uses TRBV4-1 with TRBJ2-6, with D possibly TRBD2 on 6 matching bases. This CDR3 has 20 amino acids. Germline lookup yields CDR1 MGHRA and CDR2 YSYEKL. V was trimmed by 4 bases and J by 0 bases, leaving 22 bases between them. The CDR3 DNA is TGCGCCAGCAGCCCGTTCCGCGGAGGGCAGGGCCACTCTGGGGCCAACGTCCTGACTTTC. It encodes CASSPFRGGQGHSGANVLTF.

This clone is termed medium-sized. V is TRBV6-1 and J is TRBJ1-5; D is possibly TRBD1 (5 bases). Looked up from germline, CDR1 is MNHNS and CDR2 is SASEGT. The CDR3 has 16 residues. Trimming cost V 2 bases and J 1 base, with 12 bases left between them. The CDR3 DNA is TGTGCCAGCAGTGAATTGCGGGGGGTAAGCAATCAGCCCCAGCATTTT. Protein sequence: CASSELRGVSNQPQHF.

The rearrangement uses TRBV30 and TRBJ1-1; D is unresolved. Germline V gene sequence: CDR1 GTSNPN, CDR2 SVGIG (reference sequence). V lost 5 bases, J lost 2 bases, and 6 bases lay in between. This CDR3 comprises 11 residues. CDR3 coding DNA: TGTGCCTGGCAGGTCAACACTGAAGCTTTCTTT. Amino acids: CAWQVNTEAFF.

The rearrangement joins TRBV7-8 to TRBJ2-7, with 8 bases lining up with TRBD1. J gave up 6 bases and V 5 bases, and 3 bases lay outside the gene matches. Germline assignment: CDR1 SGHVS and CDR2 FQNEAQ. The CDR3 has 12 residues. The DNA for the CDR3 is TGTGCCAGCAGCCTCGACAGGGGCGAGCAGTACTTC. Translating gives CASSLDRGEQYF. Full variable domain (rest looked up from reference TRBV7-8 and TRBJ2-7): GAGVSQSPRYKVAKRGQDVALRCDPISGHVSLFWYQQALGQGPEFLTYFQNEAQLDKSGLPSDRFFAERPEGSVSTLKIQRTQQEDSAVYLCASSLDRGEQYFGPGTRLTVT.

The CDR3 loop reads CASSFRPSGDNTDTQYF. The CDR3 DNA reads TGTGCCAGCAGCTTCCGCCCCTCGGGGGATAACACAGATACGCAGTATTTT. This chain connects TRBV5-6 to TRBJ2-3; TRBD2 might be the D (6 bases). This CDR3 spans 17 amino acids. The V and J ends lost 2 bases and 2 bases respectively, with 18 bases between them. The germline CDR1 and CDR2 sequences are SGHDT and YYEEEE.

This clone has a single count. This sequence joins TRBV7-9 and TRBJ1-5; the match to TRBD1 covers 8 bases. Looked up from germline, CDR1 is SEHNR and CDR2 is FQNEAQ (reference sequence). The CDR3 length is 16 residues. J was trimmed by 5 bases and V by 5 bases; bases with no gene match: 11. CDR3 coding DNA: TGTGCCAGCAGCCCGTCGGACAGGGATTGGGATCAGCCCCAGCATTTT. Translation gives CASSPSDRDWDQPQHF.

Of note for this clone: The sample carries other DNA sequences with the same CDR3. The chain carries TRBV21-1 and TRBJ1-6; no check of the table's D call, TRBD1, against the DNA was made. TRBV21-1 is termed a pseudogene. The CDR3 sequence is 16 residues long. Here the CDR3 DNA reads TGTGCCAGCAGCAAAGTAAGGGGTCCGGGTAATTCACCCCTCCACTTT. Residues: CASSKVRGPGNSPLHF.

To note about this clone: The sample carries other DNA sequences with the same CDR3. CDR3 in amino acids: CASSQAGGSTDTQYF. CDR3 DNA sequence: TGTGCCAGCAGCCAAGCGGGGGGTAGCACAGATACGCAGTATTTT. The V and J genes are TRBV7-3 and TRBJ2-3; 9 bases line up with TRBD2. CDR1 is SGHTA, CDR2 FQGTGA, per germline. J gave up 0 bases and V 5 bases, and 3 bases lay outside the gene matches. The CDR3 runs 15 residues.

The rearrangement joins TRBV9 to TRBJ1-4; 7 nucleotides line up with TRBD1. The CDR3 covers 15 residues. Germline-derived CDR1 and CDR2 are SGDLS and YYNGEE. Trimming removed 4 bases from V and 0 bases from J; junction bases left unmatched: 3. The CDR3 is CASSRDRATNEKLFF. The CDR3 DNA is TGTGCCAGCAGCCGCGACAGGGCAACTAATGAAAAACTGTTTTTT.